The 29 T cell receptor beta chains given below trace back to one sample, sequenced in a study of T cell changes during pregnancy in multiple sclerosis. Sequenced by immunoSEQ multiplex PCR; TCRdb stores in-frame clones only, minus some. The data contain around 71,000 clones, around nine tenths of them seen just once; the ten biggest clones take up more than 0.9%. Sequences were derived from peripheral blood, sampled in the third trimester of pregnancy. Receptors were obtained from a female donor with multiple sclerosis, enrolled in a pregnancy study.

This chain links TRBV5-3 with TRBJ1-2, with TRBD1 identical over 7 bases. TRBV5-3 is designated an ORF whose function remains uncertain. The trim removed 4 bases at V and 7 bases at J, leaving 13 bases unmatched. CDR3 length equals 15 residues. The CDR3 region is CARSLVKEGAIGYTF. The CDR3 DNA sequence: TGTGCCAGAAGCCTCGTGAAGGAGGGGGCAATTGGCTACACCTTC.

This chain joins TRBV29-1 and TRBJ2-5; maybe TRBD1 (6 bases). Germline V gives CDR1 SQVTM, CDR2 ANQGSEA. The V end lost 4 bases, the J end lost 4 bases, and 7 bases lay between the germline ends. The CDR3 sequence is 11 residues long. The DNA of the CDR3 is TGCAGCGTTGCCAGGGGAGAGACCCAGTACTTC. Translation: CSVARGETQYF.

J is TRBJ1-2 and V is TRBV7-9, with 9 bases lining up with TRBD1. CDR3 length: 14 residues. Germline CDR1 and CDR2: SEHNR and FQNEAQ (reference sequence). V was clipped by 3 bases and J by 4 bases; unmatched bases: 3. The CDR3 is CASSFLDRGYGYTF. The CDR3 coding sequence is TGTGCCAGCAGCTTTCTGGACAGGGGCTATGGCTACACCTTC.

This chain uses TRBV30 with TRBJ1-1; D is ambiguous. Germline V lookup: CDR1 GTSNPN, CDR2 SVGIG (reference sequence). This CDR3 has 11 residues. V lost 1 base and J 8 bases, leaving 8 bases between the germline ends. CDR3 region: CAWSEEGEAFF. The CDR3 DNA follows: TGTGCCTGGAGTGAGGAGGGAGAAGCTTTCTTT.

This clone was detected once. J is TRBJ2-7 and V is TRBV7-9; 7 nucleotides agree with TRBD2. Germline loops: CDR1 SEHNR, CDR2 FQNEAQ (reference sequence). The CDR3 is made up of 16 amino acids. The V segment lost 0 bases and the J segment 3 bases; nucleotides outside the gene matches: 8. Here the CDR3 reads CASSLALGTIDYEQYF. CDR3 DNA sequence: TGTGCCAGCAGCTTAGCGCTGGGGACTATAGACTACGAGCAGTACTTC.

The gene calls are TRBV19 and TRBJ1-1, with D perhaps TRBD1 (6 bases). CDR3 length: 14 amino acids. V lost 5 bases and J 1 base, leaving 11 bases between the germline ends. Germline lookup yields CDR1 LNHDA and CDR2 SQIVND (reference sequence). The CDR3 DNA is TGTGCCAGTAGTGAATACAGGGAGAACACTGAAGCTTTCTTT. Translated, it gives CASSEYRENTEAFF.

This clone was seen just once. The CDR3 DNA is TGTGCCAGCAGCCAAGATATAGCGGGAGGGAACTACGAGCAGTACTTC. Translating gives CASSQDIAGGNYEQYF. The chain recombines TRBV4-2 with TRBJ2-7; 11 positions agree with TRBD2. The germline V gene has CDR1 LGHNA and CDR2 YNFKEQ. With 0 bases clipped from V and 3 bases from J, the junction kept 4 bases outside the gene matches. This CDR3 comprises 16 residues.

This clone was observed a single time. J is TRBJ2-2 and V is TRBV6-6, with D possibly being TRBD2 (5 bases). Germline lookup yields CDR1 MNHNY and CDR2 SVGAGI (reference sequence). CDR3 length: 14 residues. V shed 4 bases and J shed 2 bases, with 8 bases lying between them. The CDR3 DNA reads TGTGCCAGCAGTTTTACGGGAAACACCGGGGAGCTGTTTTTT. This codes for CASSFTGNTGELFF.

CDR3 amino acids: CASSLAPGEGDEKLFF. In DNA form, the CDR3 reads TGTGCCAGCAGCTTAGCGCCTGGGGAGGGGGATGAAAAACTGTTTTTT. The V call is TRBV7-9, the J call TRBJ1-4; tentative D call: TRBD1 (6 bases). The CDR3 sequence is 16 residues long. CDR1 and CDR2 from the germline V gene are SEHNR and FQNEAQ (reference sequence). V lost 0 bases to trimming and J lost 6 bases, with 14 bases between them.

V gene TRBV28 combines with J gene TRBJ1-2; a possible D gene is TRBD1 (6 bases). CDR1 and CDR2 from the germline V gene are MDHEN and SYDVKM. The CDR3 spans 13 residues. V shed 4 bases and J shed 5 bases, with 11 bases lying between them. The chain's CDR3 is CASSSGAVYGYTF. The CDR3 nucleotides are TGTGCCAGCAGTTCAGGGGCCGTTTATGGCTACACCTTC.

In its sample, this clone was seen once. The V call is TRBV10-1, the J call TRBJ2-7; 7 bases are shared with TRBD1. There are 13 residues in the CDR3. CDR1 is WNHNN, CDR2 SYGVQD, per germline (reference sequence). V was pared by 7 bases and J by 3 bases, with 6 bases of the junction left unmatched. In DNA, the CDR3 is TGCGCCAGCACCACAGGGGTTGGCTACGAGCAGTACTTC. Translated: CASTTGVGYEQYF.

The chain combines TRBV11-3 with TRBJ2-3, with TRBD2 identical over 7 bases. The CDR3 contains 15 residues. Germline V lookup: CDR1 SGHNT, CDR2 YENEEA. After removal of 5 bases from V and 0 bases from J, the junction contained 5 bases not matched to a gene. CDR3 bases: TGTGCCAGCAGCCTACATAGCGGGAGCACAGATACGCAGTATTTT. Protein product: CASSLHSGSTDTQYF.

The genes are TRBV5-6 and TRBJ2-7; D may be TRBD2 (6 bases). Germline lookup yields CDR1 SGHDT and CDR2 YYEEEE. The CDR3 is 15 residues long. The germline V and J ends were trimmed by 4 bases and 5 bases, with 19 bases remaining between them. The CDR3 region is CASSPLTSINNEQYF. DNA of the CDR3: TGTGCCAGCAGCCCGCTCACTAGCATTAACAACGAGCAGTACTTC. Based on the CDR3 plus reference TRBV5-6 and TRBJ2-7, the full variable domain is DAGVTQSPTHLIKTRGQQVTLRCSPKSGHDTVSWYQQALGQGPQFIFQYYEEEERQRGNFPDRFSGHQFPNYSSELNVNALLLGDSALYLCASSPLTSINNEQYFGPGTRLTVT.

The chain couples TRBV18 to TRBJ2-1; 12 nucleotides agree with TRBD2. The trim removed 5 bases at V and 5 bases at J, leaving 7 bases unmatched. This CDR3 is built from 16 residues. Per germline, CDR1 KGHSH and CDR2 LQKENI. The CDR3 here is CASSFLAGGLDNEQFF. For the CDR3, the DNA is TGTGCCAGCTCATTTCTAGCGGGAGGGTTAGACAATGAGCAGTTCTTC.

The V gene is TRBV4-2, the J gene TRBJ1-2; D is possibly TRBD1 (6 bases). The CDR3 is made up of 13 amino acids. Germline assignment: CDR1 LGHNA and CDR2 YNFKEQ. The V gene lost 1 base and the J gene lost 7 bases, with 10 bases spanning the gap. The CDR3 region is CASSQGGQGGYTF. The DNA of the CDR3 is TGTGCCAGCAGCCAAGGGGGGCAGGGTGGCTACACCTTC.

The gene calls are TRBV6-5 and TRBJ2-3; 7 bases agree with TRBD2. The CDR3 is 16 amino acids. Germline lookup yields CDR1 MNHEY and CDR2 SVGAGI. The V and J ends lost 0 bases and 2 bases, in that order; junction bases with no gene match: 5. CDR3 residues: CASSYSPSGTTDTQYF. DNA for the CDR3: TGTGCCAGCAGTTACTCCCCTAGCGGAACCACAGATACGCAGTATTTT.

The chain couples TRBV5-1 to TRBJ1-2, with 9 positions matching TRBD1. CDR3 length equals 13 residues. V was pared by 7 bases and J by 5 bases, with 6 bases of the junction left unmatched. Per germline, CDR1 SGHRS and CDR2 YFSETQ. The CDR3 region has the DNA TGCGCCAGCTCAAGGACAGGGGATTATGGCTACACCTTC. It specifies CASSRTGDYGYTF. The full variable domain, its missing parts supplied by reference TRBV5-1 and TRBJ1-2, is KAGVTQTPRYLIKTRGQQVTLSCSPISGHRSVSWYQQTPGQGLQFLFEYFSETQRNKGNFPGRFSGRQFSNSRSEMNVSTLELGDSALYLCASSRTGDYGYTFGSGTRLTVV.

The chain uses TRBV4-1 and TRBJ2-2, with 7 positions matching TRBD1. The CDR3 sequence is 19 residues long. V lost 2 bases, J lost 2 bases, and 14 bases stayed unmatched. Germline CDR1 is MGHRA and CDR2 is YSYEKL. The CDR3 DNA reads TGCGCCAGCAGCCAACTCACCTCGCCCAGGACAGGAAACACCGGGGAGCTGTTTTTT. It translates to CASSQLTSPRTGNTGELFF.

J is TRBJ2-1 and V is TRBV19; no clear D. This CDR3 has 13 amino acids. CDR1 LNHDA and CDR2 SQIVND come from the germline V gene (reference sequence). V lost 3 bases, J lost 5 bases, and 8 bases lay in between. CDR3 nucleotides: TGTGCCAGTAGTATCTCAGCGCACAATGAGCAGTTCTTC. It specifies CASSISAHNEQFF.

The rearrangement joins TRBV9 to TRBJ1-5; D not certain. The CDR3 has 15 residues. The germline V gene encodes CDR1 SGDLS and CDR2 YYNGEE. The V end was cut by 2 bases, the J end by 1 base, with 10 bases between. DNA for the CDR3: TGTGCCAGCAGCGTTGACTATTCGAGCAATCAGCCCCAGCATTTT. It translates to CASSVDYSSNQPQHF.

This sequence joins TRBV6-5 and TRBJ2-5, with 8 bases that match TRBD2. Germline V gene sequence: CDR1 MNHEY, CDR2 SVGAGI. The CDR3 contains 15 residues. V shed 5 bases, J shed 5 bases, and the junction held 10 bases outside the gene matches. CDR3: CASSGRGLAEETQYF. Written as DNA, the CDR3 is TGTGCCAGCAGTGGGAGAGGACTAGCAGAGGAGACCCAGTACTTC.

This clone was counted a single time. J is TRBJ2-1 and V is TRBV2; D is uncertain. CDR3 length equals 13 residues. The V gene's germline CDR1 is SNHLY and CDR2 FYNNEI. V was shortened by 4 bases and J by 4 bases, with 8 bases between the two germline ends. CDR3 in amino acids: CASSVGKYNEQFF. For the CDR3, the DNA is TGTGCCAGCAGTGTTGGCAAATACAATGAGCAGTTCTTC.

The chain joins TRBV5-1 to TRBJ2-1; 7 nucleotides match TRBD2. CDR1 is SGHRS, CDR2 YFSETQ, per germline. This CDR3 has 14 amino acids. J was trimmed by 2 bases and V by 6 bases; bases with no gene match: 5. CDR3 in DNA: TGCGCCAGCATCCCGAGCGGGACCTACAATGAGCAGTTCTTC. Translating it yields CASIPSGTYNEQFF. The complete variable domain, with remaining parts taken from reference TRBV5-1 and TRBJ2-1, reads KAGVTQTPRYLIKTRGQQVTLSCSPISGHRSVSWYQQTPGQGLQFLFEYFSETQRNKGNFPGRFSGRQFSNSRSEMNVSTLELGDSALYLCASIPSGTYNEQFFGPGTRLTVL.

The chain has TRBV30 and TRBJ1-3, with 7 positions matching TRBD1. The V segment lost 5 bases and the J segment 1 base; nucleotides outside the gene matches: 5. The length of the CDR3 is 14 residues. Germline V gene lookup returns CDR1 GTSNPN and CDR2 SVGIG (reference sequence). In DNA, the CDR3 is TGTGCCTGGCTACCCAGGGGGTCTGGAAACACCATATATTTT. Its protein is CAWLPRGSGNTIYF.

V and J are TRBV10-1 and TRBJ1-5, with 8 bases fitting TRBD1. V shed 2 bases and J 6 bases; nucleotides not matched to a gene: 3. The germline gives CDR1 WNHNN, CDR2 SYGVQD (reference sequence). This CDR3 region has 14 residues. Here the CDR3 reads CASSEGQGGQPQHF. The CDR3 coding sequence is TGCGCCAGCAGTGAGGGACAGGGTGGTCAGCCCCAGCATTTT.

This chain links TRBV2 with TRBJ2-7; no firm D call. Germline CDR1 is SNHLY and CDR2 is FYNNEI. Trimming removed 5 bases from V and 0 bases from J, with 8 bases in between. The CDR3 is 13 residues long. Here the CDR3 reads CASSYTNSYEQYF. CDR3 coding DNA: TGTGCCAGCAGTTATACTAACTCCTACGAGCAGTACTTC.

This chain uses TRBV5-1 with TRBJ2-5, with a possible D match to TRBD1 (7 bases). CDR1 and CDR2 from the germline V gene are SGHRS and YFSETQ. V was cut by 0 bases and J by 4 bases, with 13 bases left in between. The CDR3 totals 15 residues. The CDR3, as DNA: TGCGCCAGCAGCTTGGAAGGCAGGGGGGCAGAGACCCAGTACTTC. It yields the protein CASSLEGRGAETQYF. Looking up the rest from reference TRBV5-1 and TRBJ2-5 gives the full variable domain: KAGVTQTPRYLIKTRGQQVTLSCSPISGHRSVSWYQQTPGQGLQFLFEYFSETQRNKGNFPGRFSGRQFSNSRSEMNVSTLELGDSALYLCASSLEGRGAETQYFGPGTRLLVL.

V gene TRBV7-9 combines with J gene TRBJ2-7; 7 nucleotides agree with TRBD1. V trimming: 5 bases; J trimming: 6 bases; junction bases outside the gene matches: 4. Germline V gene data show CDR1 as SEHNR and CDR2 as FQNEAQ (reference sequence). The CDR3 is made up of 12 amino acids. CDR3 bases: TGTGCCAGCAGCCCCGACAGGGTCGAGCAGTACTTC. Translation: CASSPDRVEQYF. Full variable domain (remainder filled in from reference TRBV7-9 and TRBJ2-7): DTGVSQNPRHKITKRGQNVTFRCDPISEHNRLYWYRQTLGQGPEFLTYFQNEAQLEKSRLLSDRFSAERPKGSFSTLEIQRTEQGDSAMYLCASSPDRVEQYFGPGTRLTVT.

The chain combines TRBV4-2 with TRBJ2-5; D ambiguous. Germline CDR1 LGHNA, CDR2 YNFKEQ. The V gene lost 2 bases and the J gene lost 0 bases, with 7 bases spanning the gap. The CDR3 length is 14 residues. CDR3 DNA sequence: TGTGCCAGCAGCCAAACCGACTACCAAGAGACCCAGTACTTC. Translation gives CASSQTDYQETQYF.